This T cell receptor beta chain appears in the sequencing data of a study of T cell responses to AZD1222 COVID-19 vaccine. Some clones are missing from TCRdb's copy, which holds only in-frame ones; the method was immunoSEQ multiplex PCR. The table records 60,000 to 70,000 clones, over 75% of them present only once. CDR1 and CDR2 (germline): SQVTM, ANQGSEA. V lost 4 bases and J 8 bases, leaving 14 bases between the germline ends. CDR3 length equals 12 residues. The genes are TRBV29-1 and TRBJ1-2, with D hard to call. The input for sequencing was peripheral blood, taken on day 0 of AZD1222 vaccination. The receptor was derived from an adult in good health. DNA for the CDR3: TGCAGCGTTGTCTCTAGCCGTTGGGGCTACACCTTC. Translation: CSVVSSRWGYTF.